This record covers a single T cell receptor beta chain. The sample originates from a study of blood T cell repertoires in COVID-19. Background on the study: Acute-phase and convalescent COVID-19 samples originated in the United States, Italy and Spain.

Seattle-derived patients entered the study during active infection and were followed longitudinally. Generated by immunoSEQ multiplex PCR, the TCRdb table keeps only in-frame clones and is missing some. The sample lists around 260,000 clones, more than 85% occurring once. Germline lookup yields CDR1 SEHNR and CDR2 FQNEAQ (reference sequence). This CDR3 contains 13 residues. Trimming left V 5 bases short and J 3 bases short, with 9 bases between. The sequence was collected from a person in their late teens or twenties with COVID-19, enrolled during active disease. The sequenced material came from peripheral blood. The rearrangement joins TRBV7-9 to TRBJ2-3; D unresolved. CDR3 protein: CASSPPSTDTQYF. The CDR3 coding sequence is TGTGCCAGCAGCCCCCCCTCGACAGATACGCAGTATTTT.